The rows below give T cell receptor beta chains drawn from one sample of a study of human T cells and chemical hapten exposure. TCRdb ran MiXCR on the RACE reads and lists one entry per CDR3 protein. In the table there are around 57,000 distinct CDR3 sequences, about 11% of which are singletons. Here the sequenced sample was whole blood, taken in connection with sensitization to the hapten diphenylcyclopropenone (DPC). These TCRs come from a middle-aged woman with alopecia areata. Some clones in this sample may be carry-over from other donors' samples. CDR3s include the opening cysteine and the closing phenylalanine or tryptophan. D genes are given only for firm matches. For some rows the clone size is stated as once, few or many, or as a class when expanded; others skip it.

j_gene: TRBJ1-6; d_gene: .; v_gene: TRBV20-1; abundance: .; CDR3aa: CSAGRGGGSYNSPLHF; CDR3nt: TGCAGTGCTGGACGGGGGGGCGGTTCCTATAATTCACCCCTCCACTTT
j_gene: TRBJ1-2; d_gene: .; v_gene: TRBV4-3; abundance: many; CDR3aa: CASSQAGLANYGYTF; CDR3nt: TGCGCCAGCAGCCAAGCGGGACTTGCTAACTATGGCTACACCTTC
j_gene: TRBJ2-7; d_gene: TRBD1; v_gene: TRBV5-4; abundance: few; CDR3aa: CASSGQDSYEQYF; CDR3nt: TGTGCCAGCAGCGGACAGGACTCCTACGAGCAGTACTTC
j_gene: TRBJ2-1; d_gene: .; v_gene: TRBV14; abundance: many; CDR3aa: CASSLARRTTYNEQFF; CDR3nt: TGTGCCAGCAGCCTAGCCCGACGGACGACCTACAATGAGCAGTTCTTC
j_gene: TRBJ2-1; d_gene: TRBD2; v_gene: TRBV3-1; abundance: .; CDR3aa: CASTSSGSLNEQFF; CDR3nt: TGTGCCAGCACCTCTAGCGGGAGTTTAAATGAGCAGTTCTTC
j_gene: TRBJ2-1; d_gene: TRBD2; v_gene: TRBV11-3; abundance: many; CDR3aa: CASSPGLAGWSVQFF; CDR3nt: TGTGCCAGCAGCCCGGGACTAGCGGGGTGGTCGGTGCAGTTCTTC
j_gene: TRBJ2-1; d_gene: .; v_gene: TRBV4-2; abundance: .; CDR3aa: CASSQVEGGRANEQFF; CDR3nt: TGTGCCAGCAGCCAAGTGGAGGGGGGGAGAGCCAATGAGCAGTTCTTC
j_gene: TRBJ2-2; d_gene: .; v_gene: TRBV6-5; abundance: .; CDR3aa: CASRELWSGELFF; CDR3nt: TGTGCCAGCAGAGAACTCTGGAGCGGGGAGCTGTTTTTT
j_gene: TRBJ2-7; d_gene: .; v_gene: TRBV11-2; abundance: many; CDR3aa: CASSLRNGEQYF; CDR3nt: TGTGCCAGCAGCTTGCGGAACGGCGAGCAGTACTTC
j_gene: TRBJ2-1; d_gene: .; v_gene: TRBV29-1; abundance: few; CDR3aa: CIGTEASGQFF; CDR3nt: TGTATCGGGACTGAGGCGTCGGGGCAGTTCTTC
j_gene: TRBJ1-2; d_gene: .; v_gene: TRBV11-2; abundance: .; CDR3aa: CASSPDSSYGYTF; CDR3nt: TGTGCCAGCAGCCCCGACAGTTCTTATGGCTACACCTTC
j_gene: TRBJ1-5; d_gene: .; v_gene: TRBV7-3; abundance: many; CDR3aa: CASSGRGRNQNQPQHF; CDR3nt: TGTGCCAGCAGCGGACGGGGCAGGAATCAAAATCAGCCCCAGCATTTT
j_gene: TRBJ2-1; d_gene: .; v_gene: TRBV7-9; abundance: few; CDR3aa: CASSLGGGGLSYNEQFF; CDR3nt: TGTGCCAGCAGCCTCGGAGGAGGGGGACTATCCTACAATGAGCAGTTCTTC
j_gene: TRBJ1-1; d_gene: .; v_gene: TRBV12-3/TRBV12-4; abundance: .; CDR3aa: CASGGTEAFF; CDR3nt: TGTGCCAGCGGGGGCACTGAAGCTTTCTTT
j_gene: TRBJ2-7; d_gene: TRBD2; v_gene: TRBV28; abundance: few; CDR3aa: CASNSGTSFYEQYF; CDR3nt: TGTGCCAGCAATTCCGGGACTAGCTTCTACGAGCAGTACTTC
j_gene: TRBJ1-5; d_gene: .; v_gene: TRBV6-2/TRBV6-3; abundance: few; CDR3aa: CASRPQATAGQPQHF; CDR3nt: TGTGCCAGCAGGCCACAGGCGACGGCGGGTCAGCCCCAGCATTTT
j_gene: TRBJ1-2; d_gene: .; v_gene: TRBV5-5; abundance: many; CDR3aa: CASVAYPGGAQGYTF; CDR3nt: TGTGCCAGCGTCGCCTACCCCGGGGGGGCGCAAGGCTACACCTTC
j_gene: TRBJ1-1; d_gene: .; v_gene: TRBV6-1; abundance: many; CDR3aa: CASSTKGGLETEAFF; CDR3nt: TGTGCCAGCAGTACTAAAGGGGGGTTAGAGACTGAAGCTTTCTTT
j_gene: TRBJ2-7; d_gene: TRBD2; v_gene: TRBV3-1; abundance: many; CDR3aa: CASSQGGGGPYEQYF; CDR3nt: TGTGCCAGCAGCCAGGGCGGGGGAGGTCCCTACGAGCAGTACTTC
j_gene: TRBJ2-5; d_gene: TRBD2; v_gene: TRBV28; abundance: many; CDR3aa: CASSSGKETQYF; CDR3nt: TGTGCCAGCAGTAGCGGGAAAGAGACCCAGTACTTC
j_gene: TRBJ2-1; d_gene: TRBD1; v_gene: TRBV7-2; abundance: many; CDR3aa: CASSQVTGTGGKNEQFF; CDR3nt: TGTGCCAGCAGTCAAGTTACCGGGACAGGGGGGAAGAATGAGCAGTTCTTC
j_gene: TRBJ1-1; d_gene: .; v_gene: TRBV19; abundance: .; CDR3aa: CASSIGGLHTEAFF; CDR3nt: TGTGCCAGTAGTATTGGAGGGCTGCACACTGAAGCTTTCTTT
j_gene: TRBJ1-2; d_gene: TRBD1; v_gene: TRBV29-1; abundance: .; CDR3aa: CSAETGGYHGYTF; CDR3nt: TGCAGCGCAGAGACAGGGGGTTACCATGGCTACACCTTC
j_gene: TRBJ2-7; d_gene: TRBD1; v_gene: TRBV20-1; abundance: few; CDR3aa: CSAPGTGGGEQYF; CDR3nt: TGCAGTGCCCCAGGGACAGGGGGCGGGGAGCAGTACTTC
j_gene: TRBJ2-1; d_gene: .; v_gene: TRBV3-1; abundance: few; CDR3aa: CASSQDAGQQYNEQFF; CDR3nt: TGTGCCAGCAGCCAAGACGCGGGCCAGCAATACAATGAGCAGTTCTTC
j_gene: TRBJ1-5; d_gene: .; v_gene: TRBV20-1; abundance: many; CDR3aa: CSARFPGAGQPQHF; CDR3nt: TGCAGTGCTAGATTTCCGGGGGCCGGTCAGCCCCAGCATTTT
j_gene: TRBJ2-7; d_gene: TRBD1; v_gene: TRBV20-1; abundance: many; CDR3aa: CSAAIPGQPSYEQYF; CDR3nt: TGCAGTGCTGCTATACCGGGACAGCCTTCCTACGAGCAGTACTTC
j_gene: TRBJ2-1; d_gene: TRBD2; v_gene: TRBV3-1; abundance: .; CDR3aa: CASSQAGLAGGLNEQFF; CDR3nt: TGTGCCAGCAGCCAAGCCGGACTAGCGGGGGGACTCAATGAGCAGTTCTTC
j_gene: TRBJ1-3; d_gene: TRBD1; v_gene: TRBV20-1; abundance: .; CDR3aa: CSARDDREGLAGNTIYF; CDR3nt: TGCAGTGCTAGGGATGACAGGGAAGGATTAGCTGGAAACACCATATATTTT
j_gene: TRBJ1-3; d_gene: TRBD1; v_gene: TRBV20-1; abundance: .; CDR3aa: CSARQGANTIYF; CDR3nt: TGCAGTGCTCGACAGGGGGCGAACACCATATATTTT
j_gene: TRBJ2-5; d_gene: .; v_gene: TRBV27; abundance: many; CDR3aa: CASRPDSHPRETQYF; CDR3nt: TGTGCCAGCAGACCCGACAGCCACCCTAGGGAGACCCAGTACTTC
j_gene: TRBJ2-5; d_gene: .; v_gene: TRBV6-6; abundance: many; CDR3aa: CASSYIETQYF; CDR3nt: TGTGCCAGCAGTTACATAGAGACCCAGTACTTC
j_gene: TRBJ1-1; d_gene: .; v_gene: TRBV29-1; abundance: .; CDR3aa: CSVARVSAFF; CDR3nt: TGCAGCGTTGCCCGGGTATCCGCTTTCTTT
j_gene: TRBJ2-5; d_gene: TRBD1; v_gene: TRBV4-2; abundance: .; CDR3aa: CASSQGQGSETQYF; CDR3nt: TGTGCCAGCAGCCAAGGACAGGGGAGCGAGACCCAGTACTTC
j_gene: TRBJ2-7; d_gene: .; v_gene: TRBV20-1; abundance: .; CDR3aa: CSANTGTTYEQYF; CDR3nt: TGCAGTGCTAATACAGGGACGACCTACGAGCAGTACTTC
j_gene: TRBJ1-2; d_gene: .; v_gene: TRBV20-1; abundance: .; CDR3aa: CSARDSTREYGYTF; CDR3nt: TGCAGTGCTAGAGATAGCACAAGAGAATATGGCTACACCTTC
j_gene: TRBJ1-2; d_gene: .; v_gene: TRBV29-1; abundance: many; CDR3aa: CSVALEPYGYTF; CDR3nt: TGCAGCGTTGCCTTGGAACCCTATGGCTACACCTTC
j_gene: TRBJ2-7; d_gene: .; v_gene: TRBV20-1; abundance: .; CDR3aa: CSAREAAYEQYF; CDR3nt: TGCAGTGCTAGAGAGGCGGCTTACGAGCAGTACTTC
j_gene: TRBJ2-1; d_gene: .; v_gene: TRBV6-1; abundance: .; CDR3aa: CASSGRWSSYNEQFF; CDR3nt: TGTGCCAGCAGTGGTCGCTGGTCTTCCTACAATGAGCAGTTCTTC
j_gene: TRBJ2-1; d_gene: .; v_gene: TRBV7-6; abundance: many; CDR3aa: CASSALSSYNEQFF; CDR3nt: TGTGCCAGCAGCGCCCTCAGCTCCTACAATGAGCAGTTCTTC
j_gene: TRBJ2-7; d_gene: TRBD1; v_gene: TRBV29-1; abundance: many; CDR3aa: CSVDRGYEQYF; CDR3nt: TGCAGCGTGGACAGGGGTTACGAGCAGTACTTC
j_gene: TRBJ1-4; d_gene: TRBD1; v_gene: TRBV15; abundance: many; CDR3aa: CATSRLGQEGATNEKLFF; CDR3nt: TGTGCCACCAGCCGCTTAGGACAGGAAGGAGCAACTAATGAAAAACTGTTTTTT
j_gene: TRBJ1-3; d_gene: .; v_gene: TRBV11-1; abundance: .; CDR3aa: CASSSRDSGNTIYF; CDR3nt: TGTGCCAGCAGCTCCAGGGACTCTGGAAACACCATATATTTT
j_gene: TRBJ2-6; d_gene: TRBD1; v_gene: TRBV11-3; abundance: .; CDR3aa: CASRPGTGVSGANVLTF; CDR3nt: TGTGCCAGCAGGCCCGGGACAGGAGTCTCTGGGGCCAACGTCCTGACTTTC
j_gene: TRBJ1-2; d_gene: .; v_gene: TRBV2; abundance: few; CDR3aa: CASKVTRDGYTF; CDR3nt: TGTGCCAGCAAGGTTACCCGGGATGGCTACACCTTC
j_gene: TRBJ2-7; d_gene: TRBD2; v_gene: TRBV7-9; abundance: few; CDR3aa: CASSPSLAGGTYEQYF; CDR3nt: TGTGCCAGCAGCCCATCGCTAGCGGGAGGTACCTACGAGCAGTACTTC
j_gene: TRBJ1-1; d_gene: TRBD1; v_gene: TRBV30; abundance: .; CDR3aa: CAWSQGQMNTEAFF; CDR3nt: TGTGCCTGGAGCCAGGGACAGATGAACACTGAAGCTTTCTTT
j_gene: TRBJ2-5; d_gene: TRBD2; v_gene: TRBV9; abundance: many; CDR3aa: CASSVGSSGSRETQYF; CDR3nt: TGTGCCAGCAGCGTAGGAAGTAGCGGGAGTCGGGAGACCCAGTACTTC
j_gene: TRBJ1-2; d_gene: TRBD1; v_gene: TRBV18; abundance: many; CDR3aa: CASSPDRGNYGYTF; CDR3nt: TGTGCCAGCTCACCCGACAGGGGGAACTATGGCTACACCTTC
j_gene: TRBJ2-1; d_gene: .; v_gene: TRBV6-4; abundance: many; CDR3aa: CASSVEGRASNNEQFF; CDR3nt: TGTGCCAGCAGTGTGGAGGGCAGGGCGTCAAACAATGAGCAGTTCTTC
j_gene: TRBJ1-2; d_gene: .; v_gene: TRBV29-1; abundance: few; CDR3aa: CSVEAPPGTTNGYTF; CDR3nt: TGCAGCGTTGAAGCTCCGCCCGGGACAACGAATGGCTACACCTTC